This is a list of T cell receptor beta chains from one sample in a study of T cells after yellow fever vaccination. TCRdb itself ran the 5' RACE reads through MiXCR, one entry per CDR3 protein. Here the sample spans about 320,000 distinct CDR3 sequences, 3.5% to 5% being singletons. Source: PBMCs, taken 15 days after the yellow fever booster vaccination. All receptors come from a young man who received the YFV17D yellow fever vaccine. Each CDR3 is given without its conserved first and last residue.

TRBV9,ASSSRLGTYNEQF
TRBV7-3,ASSRAGGRETQY
TRBV12-3/TRBV12-4,ASSLAGVANEQF
TRBV6-5,ASSRDRVNSPLH
TRBV7-6,ASSFQGAPGANVLT
TRBV27,ASSDPGGVVETQY
TRBV12-3/TRBV12-4,ASSSRGLQAF
TRBV20-1,SAPMRGGTGANTQY
TRBV20-1,SARAQGNQPQH
TRBV12-3/TRBV12-4,AVAVNTGELF
TRBV7-2,ASSPLPAEAF
TRBV4-1,ASSLTGLEAF
TRBV5-1,ASSFPDLSNEQF
TRBV5-4,ASRSAENTDTQY
TRBV19,ASRAGTSLSETQY
TRBV28,ASRTGSNTGELF